This T cell receptor (beta chain) was sequenced in a study of blood T cell repertoires in COVID-19 (dated by TCRdb to about 2020). Background on the whole study: Collaborator samples came from the United States, Italy and Spain and covered acute and convalescent phases of COVID-19. Samples came from the ongoing ImmuneRACE study (first 160 participants) plus 1,254 subjects from 6 global collaborators. The repertoires were released in a freely available public database meant as a resource for research on the immune response to SARS-CoV-2. A de-identified subject ID, COVID-19 status, age in years and sex were almost always included in the sample metadata. The material from the prospective study consisted of cDNA or gDNA derived from T cells, B-cell-depleted T cells, or PBMCs. The dataset comprised deeply sampled blood TCRbeta repertoires from subjects exposed to, actively infected with, or recovered from COVID-19. Where available, HLA class I and class II types were taken from metadata supplied by the sample provider and were not determined by assay-based typing.

TCRbeta CDR3 regions were amplified from genomic DNA using the immunoSEQ Assay, a bias-controlled multiplex PCR. Concerning the study's data processing: The number of nucleated cells in each sample was estimated by amplification of reference gene primers within the assay. To quantify the absolute abundance of each unique TCRbeta CDR3 rearrangement, sequence reads were collapsed and filtered. Productive Simpson clonality was computed per sample as the square root of Simpson's diversity index over productive rearrangements. The table comes from immuneACCESS by way of TCRdb, which keeps in-frame sequences with V and J called. Part of the clones is missing from these tables; in studies checked, under half for an unresolved V gene and the rest for unknown reasons. V and J calls plus clone size are reproduced from that table; the DNA served to infer D and trimming. This sample holds around 220,000 clones; about 81% were observed only once. Over 7% of the sample is held by the ten biggest clonotypes.

Overall results and qualifications from the work: Clinical and demographic metadata were provided uncurated, with the amount varying by source and participant.

Remarks on this clone: Its antigen is unknown. No base quality information exists; no much larger clone differs at one position.

At one collaborating source in Seattle, patients were enrolled during active infection and were followed longitudinally through the course of disease. Whole blood was collected in K2EDTA tubes by collaborating institutions according to the institutions' own protocols. Collaborator samples were shipped for TCRbeta analysis as frozen whole blood, isolated PBMCs, or DNA extracted from either sample type. Via the germline V gene, CDR1 is MGHRA and CDR2 YSYEKL. The CDR3 has 12 amino acids, counting the end cysteine and phenylalanine. Only the CDR3 DNA stays, 36 bases, in frame from base 1. V and J lose 4 bases and 4 bases, and a span of 7 bases separates them.

The sample was peripheral blood. This sequence was found in a woman older than 75 with COVID-19, enrolled during active disease. The rearranged segments are TRBV4-1 and TRBJ1-1, and the D gene may be TRBD1, 5 bases matching. The CDR3 is CASSRGGTEAFF. The DNA sequence is as follows: TGCGCCAGCAGCCGGGGGGGCACTGAAGCTTTCTTT.